This TCR beta chain was identified in a study of T cells in Graves' hyperthyroidism and ophthalmopathy. CDR3 length: 16 amino acids. Germline V gives CDR1 LNHDA, CDR2 SQIVND (reference sequence). V was trimmed by 3 bases and J by 3 bases, leaving 12 bases between them. In regard to this clonotype: Its matching antigen is unknown.

Findings of the study overall: The model's output predicted ophthalmopathy at a median of about 6.5 months prior to onset. The blood repertoire included most of the expanded thyroid clonotypes above 0.001.

The TCR beta CDR3 regions underwent amplification using RNA transcripts as the source. RT-PCR in the first round (using the HTBI primer set) targeted the TCR CDR3. TCRdb processed the multiplex PCR reads anew with MiXCR; each CDR3 protein has one entry. The repertoire has approximately 700,000 distinct CDR3 sequences, roughly 15% of them found once; the top ten carry around 7.7%. V usage is TRBV19 and J usage is TRBJ2-6, with D perhaps given as TRBD1 or TRBD2 (6 bases each). The sequence derives from a man in his late teens or twenties with Graves' hyperthyroidism. Sequenced input: blood. As DNA, the CDR3 is TGTGCCAGTAGTATCTGGGGGGCGCTTGGGGCCAACGTCCTGACTTTC. This sequence encodes CASSIWGALGANVLTF.